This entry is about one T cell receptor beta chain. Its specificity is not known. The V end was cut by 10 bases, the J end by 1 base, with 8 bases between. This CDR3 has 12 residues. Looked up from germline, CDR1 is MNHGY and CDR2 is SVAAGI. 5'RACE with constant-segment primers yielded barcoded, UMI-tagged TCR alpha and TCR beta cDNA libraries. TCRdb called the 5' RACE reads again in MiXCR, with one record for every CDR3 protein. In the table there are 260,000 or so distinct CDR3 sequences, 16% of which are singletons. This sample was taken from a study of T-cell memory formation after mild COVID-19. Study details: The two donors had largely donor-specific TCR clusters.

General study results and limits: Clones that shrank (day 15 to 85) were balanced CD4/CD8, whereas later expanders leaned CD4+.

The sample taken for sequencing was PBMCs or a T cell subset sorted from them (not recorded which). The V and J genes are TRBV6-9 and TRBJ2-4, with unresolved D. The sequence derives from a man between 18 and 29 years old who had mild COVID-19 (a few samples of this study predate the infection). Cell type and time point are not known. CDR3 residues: CATPGAKNIQYF. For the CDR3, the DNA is TGTGCCACCCCAGGCGCCAAAAACATTCAGTACTTC.